This T cell receptor beta chain was sequenced for a study of technical replicates of blood from a few donors. TCRdb keeps only in-frame clones here, not all; method: immunoSEQ multiplex PCR. The sample has some 89,000 clones; over 85% are singletons. Germline CDR1 reads SGHDT; CDR2 reads YYEEEE. Trimming pared 2 bases from V and 0 bases from J, leaving 12 bases between. The length of the CDR3 is 16 residues. The chain uses TRBV5-6 and TRBJ1-3; possible D gene TRBD1, 6 bases. The sample taken for sequencing was T cells isolated from PBMCs. This TCR derives from a human donor in good health. CDR3 protein: CASSLGQHSSGNTIYF. The CDR3 DNA follows: TGTGCCAGCAGCTTAGGACAGCATTCCTCTGGAAACACCATATATTTT.